A single sample is the source of the 6 T cell receptor beta chains below, sequenced in a study of shared clonotypes between healthy human individuals. The repertoire was sequenced with immunoSEQ multiplex PCR; TCRdb's copy has only in-frame clones and lacks some. The top ten clones hold more than 9% of a sample with some 360,000 clones, around 79% of them seen once. Sequencing input: memory CD4+ T cells sorted from blood. The subset was: CD45RA-negative fraction. The receptor set was obtained from a man aged 25-45 years in good health.

The rearrangement uses TRBV6-1 and TRBJ1-2; TRBD1 matches 8 bases. CDR3 length: 14 residues. CDR1 and CDR2 from the germline V gene are MNHNS and SASEGT. The V gene end was trimmed by 5 bases and the J gene end by 1 base; junction bases not matched to a gene: 3. CDR3 sequence: CASSRTGSNYGYTF. The CDR3 DNA reads as TGTGCCAGCAGTCGGACAGGGAGTAACTATGGCTACACCTTC.

The chain links TRBV28 to TRBJ2-7; perhaps TRBD1 as D (6 bases). The germline CDR1 and CDR2 sequences are MDHEN and SYDVKM. This CDR3 has 17 amino acids. The V and J ends lost 6 bases and 8 bases respectively, with 29 bases between them. The CDR3 here is CASSPTGRASRTSQQYF. The CDR3 DNA is TGTGCCAGCAGCCCCACAGGGAGAGCCTCCCGTACGAGCCAGCAGTACTTC.

Only one count was recorded for this clone. This rearrangement joins TRBV9 to TRBJ2-5; the match to TRBD1 covers 12 bases. Per germline, CDR1 SGDLS and CDR2 YYNGEE. The CDR3 has 16 residues. After removal of 0 bases from V and 5 bases from J, the junction contained 5 bases not matched to a gene. The CDR3 DNA follows: TGTGCCAGCAGCGTAGGTGGGACAGGGGGCGAGGAGACCCAGTACTTC. This gives the protein CASSVGGTGGEETQYF.

The chain joins TRBV5-1 to TRBJ1-1; D not resolved. The CDR3 runs 14 residues. Germline lookup yields CDR1 SGHRS and CDR2 YFSETQ. Trimming left V 7 bases short and J 0 bases short, with 13 bases between. CDR3 sequence: CASGNPGMNTEAFF. The CDR3 DNA reads as TGCGCCAGCGGGAATCCGGGGATGAACACTGAAGCTTTCTTT. Combining the CDR3 with reference TRBV5-1 and TRBJ1-1 gives the whole variable domain KAGVTQTPRYLIKTRGQQVTLSCSPISGHRSVSWYQQTPGQGLQFLFEYFSETQRNKGNFPGRFSGRQFSNSRSEMNVSTLELGDSALYLCASGNPGMNTEAFFGQGTRLTVV.

The rearrangement uses TRBV14 and TRBJ2-7; 7 nucleotides match TRBD2. V dropped 1 base and J dropped 3; count of bases not matched to a gene: 3. Germline V gene lookup returns CDR1 SGHDN and CDR2 FVKESK. CDR3 size: 14 residues. CDR3 bases: TGTGCCAGCAGCCAAGCCGGGAGGTTCTACGAGCAGTACTTC. This sequence encodes CASSQAGRFYEQYF.

The V and J genes are TRBV5-1 and TRBJ2-7; tentatively, D is TRBD2 (6 bases). The CDR3 is made up of 13 amino acids. With 0 bases removed from V and 6 bases from J, the gap between germline ends came to 10 bases. The germline V gene has CDR1 SGHRS and CDR2 YFSETQ. CDR3 bases: TGCGCCAGCAGCTTGGCCGGGAGTTTCGAGCAGTACTTC. It codes for CASSLAGSFEQYF.